These 16 T cell receptor beta chains share one sample of origin, sequenced in a study of T cells in localized non-small cell lung cancer. Sequencing used immunoSEQ multiplex PCR; TCRdb keeps in-frame clones, though not all of them. The repertoire holds about 60,000 clones, with around 90% as singletons. The sample consisted of peripheral blood, taken before any cancer treatment. These receptors were taken from a woman aged 40-75 years with stage I lung adenocarcinoma.

This chain uses TRBV14 with TRBJ2-3, with D hard to call. The V end lost 4 bases, the J end lost 0 bases, and 14 bases lay between the germline ends. The CDR3 has 16 residues. Germline V gives CDR1 SGHDN, CDR2 FVKESK. The CDR3: CASSRNGAESTDTQYF. The CDR3 nucleotides are TGTGCCAGCAGCCGCAACGGTGCGGAAAGCACAGATACGCAGTATTTT.

The chain recombines TRBV5-6 with TRBJ1-1, with D maybe TRBD1 (6 bases). This CDR3 comprises 15 residues. CDR1 SGHDT and CDR2 YYEEEE come from the germline V gene. V was trimmed by 9 bases and J by 1 base, leaving 19 bases between them. The CDR3 nucleotides read TGTGCCATTTCGAAAGGGATCAGGGGGAACACTGAAGCTTTCTTT. Amino acid sequence: CAISKGIRGNTEAFF.

The rearrangement links TRBV12-5 to TRBJ2-3, with TRBD1 matching over 9 bases. The ends lost 1 base at V and 2 bases at J; junction bases unmatched: 1. Germline assignment: CDR1 LGHNT and CDR2 FRNRAP. This CDR3 is built from 15 residues. The CDR3 DNA reads as TGTGCTAGTGGTTTGGGGACAGGGGACACAGATACGCAGTATTTT. Translation: CASGLGTGDTDTQYF. The full variable domain, completed using reference TRBV12-5 and TRBJ2-3, is DARVTQTPRHKVTEMGQEVTMRCQPILGHNTVFWYRQTMMQGLELLAYFRNRAPLDDSGMPKDRFSAEMPDATLATLKIQPSEPRDSAVYFCASGLGTGDTDTQYFGPGTRLTVL.

This clone has only one observation. This chain joins TRBV28 and TRBJ1-2, with 7 bases that match TRBD1. V lost 7 bases and J lost 4; bases outside the gene matches: 6. The CDR3 is 13 amino acids. The germline V gene encodes CDR1 MDHEN and CDR2 SYDVKM. The CDR3 nucleotides are TGTGCCAGCACTCAGGGACAGTTCTATGGCTACACCTTC. Translation: CASTQGQFYGYTF.

The rearrangement links TRBV30 to TRBJ1-1; 7 bases agree with TRBD1. V lost 6 bases and J lost 5; bases outside the gene matches: 12. The CDR3 is made up of 14 amino acids. CDR1 is GTSNPN and CDR2 is SVGIG in the germline V gene (reference sequence). The CDR3 nucleotides are TGTGCCTGCCCTGCGACAGGGAGGGGAACTGAAGCTTTCTTT. Translated: CACPATGRGTEAFF.

This clone was found a few times. The chain links TRBV18 to TRBJ1-6, with 9 bases fitting TRBD1. The germline V gene has CDR1 KGHSH and CDR2 LQKENI. V lost 6 bases to trimming and J lost 8 bases; unmatched junction nucleotides: 11. This CDR3 comprises 16 residues. Written as DNA, the CDR3 is TGTGCCAGCTCCCCAGACCCGGGACAGGGCTATTCACCCCTCCACTTT. Protein product: CASSPDPGQGYSPLHF.

This rearrangement joins TRBV7-2 to TRBJ2-7, with D tentatively TRBD1 or TRBD2 (5 bases each). Trimming left V 5 bases short and J 3 bases short, with 14 bases between. The CDR3 contains 14 residues. Germline V CDR1 and CDR2: SGHTA, FQGNSA. The CDR3 DNA sequence: TGTGCCAGCAGCCGGTCGGGGCAAAACTACGAGCAGTACTTC. It translates to CASSRSGQNYEQYF.

The CDR3 nucleotides are TGCGCCAGCAGCCCGGACACTAGTTCCTACAATGAGCAGTTCTTC. Its protein product is CASSPDTSSYNEQFF. The V and J genes are TRBV5-1 and TRBJ2-1, with D possibly called TRBD1 or TRBD2 (5 bases each). Germline CDR1 SGHRS, CDR2 YFSETQ. This CDR3 contains 15 residues. V lost 4 bases and J lost 1, with 12 bases in between.

The chain joins TRBV7-2 to TRBJ2-1; 8 bases agree with TRBD1. Germline V gene data show CDR1 as SGHTA and CDR2 as FQGNSA. V lost 5 bases, J lost 8 bases, and 5 bases stayed unmatched. The length of the CDR3 is 13 residues. The CDR3 DNA reads as TGTGCCAGCAGCCGACAGGGGTGGGATGAGCAGTTCTTC. Residues: CASSRQGWDEQFF.

This clone was seen once. The chain links TRBV6-1 to TRBJ1-2; D uncertain. Trimming left V 5 bases short and J 1 base short, with 8 bases between. The germline CDR1 and CDR2 sequences are MNHNS and SASEGT. The CDR3 has 13 residues. The CDR3 DNA sequence: TGTGCCAGCAGTCAGGAGCTTAACTATGGCTACACCTTC. Encoded protein: CASSQELNYGYTF.

Remarks on this clone: One end of the junction fails to match germline, which may point to a read error. This chain connects TRBV7-7 to TRBJ2-5; 14 bases line up with TRBD2. This CDR3 is 16 amino acids long. Germline assignment: CDR1 SSHAT and CDR2 FNYEAQ (reference sequence). The DNA for the CDR3 is TGTGCTAGCAGCTTAAGACTAGCGGGAGGGCGGGAGACCCAGTACTTC. It is translated as CASSLRLAGGRETQYF.

This rearrangement joins TRBV20-1 to TRBJ1-2, with D unresolved. In germline, CDR1 is DFQATT, CDR2 SNEGSKA (reference sequence). The CDR3 runs to 11 residues. The CDR3: CRATGPYGYTF. The CDR3 nucleotides are TGCAGGGCCACCGGACCGTATGGCTACACCTTC.

This clone was found a few times. This chain joins TRBV5-1 and TRBJ2-5, with a possible D match to TRBD2 (6 bases). The germline V and J ends were trimmed by 4 bases and 0 bases, with 16 bases remaining between them. The CDR3 has 16 residues. From germline, CDR1 is SGHRS and CDR2 YFSETQ. This CDR3 is CASSPGEGSYQETQYF. CDR3 bases: TGCGCCAGCAGCCCGGGAGAGGGTTCTTACCAAGAGACCCAGTACTTC.

This chain joins TRBV11-2 and TRBJ2-7, with D tentatively TRBD1 or TRBD2 (5 bases each). CDR3 size: 14 residues. V gave up 3 bases and J gave up 7 bases, with 16 bases separating them. Germline V gene lookup returns CDR1 SGHAT and CDR2 FQNNGV. CDR3 loop: CASSFFRGAGEQYF. The CDR3 coding sequence is TGTGCCAGCAGCTTCTTCCGGGGTGCAGGGGAGCAGTACTTC. The full variable domain, rest sourced from reference TRBV11-2 and TRBJ2-7, is EAGVAQSPRYKIIEKRQSVAFWCNPISGHATLYWYQQILGQGPKLLIQFQNNGVVDDSQLPKDRFSAERLKGVDSTLKIQPAKLEDSAVYLCASSFFRGAGEQYFGPGTRLTVT.

The chain links TRBV7-3 to TRBJ2-1; D possibly corresponds to TRBD1 (5 bases). Germline values: CDR1 SGHTA, CDR2 FQGTGA. The V gene lost 4 bases and the J gene lost 4 bases, with 8 bases spanning the gap. The CDR3 consists of 13 residues. The CDR3 here is CASSYTGYNEQFF. In nucleotides, the CDR3 is TGTGCCAGCAGCTATACAGGATACAATGAGCAGTTCTTC. Full variable domain (rest looked up from reference TRBV7-3 and TRBJ2-1): GAGVSQTPSNKVTEKGKYVELRCDPISGHTALYWYRQSLGQGPEFLIYFQGTGAADDSGLPNDRFFAVRPEGSVSTLKIQRTERGDSAVYLCASSYTGYNEQFFGPGTRLTVL.

This chain joins TRBV7-9 and TRBJ2-5; the match to TRBD2 covers 9 bases. The CDR3 is 16 amino acids. V lost 5 bases to trimming and J lost 4 bases; unmatched junction nucleotides: 11. Germline lookup yields CDR1 SEHNR and CDR2 FQNEAQ (reference sequence). The CDR3, as DNA: TGTGCCAGCAGCCCTTCGGGAAGTAGCGGGAGAGAGACCCAGTACTTC. Translating it yields CASSPSGSSGRETQYF.